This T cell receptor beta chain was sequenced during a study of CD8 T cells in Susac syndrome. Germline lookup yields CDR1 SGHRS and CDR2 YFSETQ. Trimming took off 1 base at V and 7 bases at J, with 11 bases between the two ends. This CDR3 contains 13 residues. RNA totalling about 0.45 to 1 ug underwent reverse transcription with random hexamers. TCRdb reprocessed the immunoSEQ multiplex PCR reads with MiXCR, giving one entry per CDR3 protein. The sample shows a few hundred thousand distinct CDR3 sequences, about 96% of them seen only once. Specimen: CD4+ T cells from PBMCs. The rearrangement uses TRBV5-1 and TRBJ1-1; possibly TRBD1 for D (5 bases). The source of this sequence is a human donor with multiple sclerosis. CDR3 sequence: CASSLRWGSEAFF. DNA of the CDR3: TGCGCCAGCAGCTTGCGGTGGGGGAGTGAAGCTTTCTTT. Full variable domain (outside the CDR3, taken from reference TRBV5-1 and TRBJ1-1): KAGVTQTPRYLIKTRGQQVTLSCSPISGHRSVSWYQQTPGQGLQFLFEYFSETQRNKGNFPGRFSGRQFSNSRSEMNVSTLELGDSALYLCASSLRWGSEAFFGQGTRLTVV.